This T cell receptor beta chain was profiled in a study of technical replicates of blood from a few donors. The data were produced by immunoSEQ multiplex PCR, yet TCRdb's version contains in-frame clones alone and is incomplete. This table holds about 82,000 clones, 85% to 95% found once. Trimming took 5 bases from V and 0 from J, leaving 7 bases between them. Per the germline V gene, CDR1 is MNHEY and CDR2 is SVGAGI. This CDR3 spans 14 amino acids. The specimen was T cells isolated from PBMCs. The clonotype was recovered from a human donor in good health. The J gene is TRBJ1-4, the V gene TRBV6-5; perhaps TRBD1 as D (6 bases). The CDR3 coding sequence is TGTGCCAGCAGTCGACAGGCAACTAATGAAAAACTGTTTTTT. It is translated as CASSRQATNEKLFF.